A selection of T cell receptor beta chains follows, all from one sample in a study of T cell responses to AZD1222 COVID-19 vaccine. Measured with immunoSEQ multiplex PCR; TCRdb has only the in-frame clones, and not every one. The sample lists some 74,000 clones; 70% to 90% were seen once. The specimen comprised peripheral blood, sampled 28 days after the second AZD1222 dose. These TCRs come from an adult who received the AZD1222 COVID-19 vaccine. Each CDR3 is given with its conserved first and last residue. Expanded clones get a size class; other rows say once, few or many, or leave the size out.

>TRBJ2-1|TRBV4-3|.
CASSGLAGYNEQFF
>TRBJ1-1|TRBV7-2|.
CASSAQGAVTTEAFF
>TRBJ1-1|TRBV28|.
CASSLETGICFF
>TRBJ2-7|TRBV19|.
CASTPSGASYEQYF
>TRBJ2-2|TRBV19|.
CASSRTGGNTGELFF
>TRBJ2-1|TRBV19|.
CASSPESSYNEQFF
>TRBJ2-1|TRBV3-1/TRBV3-2|.
CASSRGTSWEQFF
>TRBJ1-1|TRBV7-2|.
CASSFPGGNTEAFF
>TRBJ2-7|TRBV18|.
CASSPRTPTYEQYF
>TRBJ2-1|TRBV13|.
CASSPSRAGGPGDEQFF
>TRBJ2-1|TRBV11-3|.
CASSLPGLGNNEQFF
>TRBJ2-7|TRBV4-3|once
CASSQVTGHSYEQYF
>TRBJ1-5|TRBV19|.
CARNRAGNSNQPQHF
>TRBJ1-1|TRBV6-5|.
CASSYSYRGDTEAFF
>TRBJ2-5|TRBV13|.
CASSTVAVQETQYF
>TRBJ1-6|TRBV4-2|.
CASSQEGSSYNSPLHF
>TRBJ2-7|TRBV5-4|.
CASSFSRGAGGYEQYF
>TRBJ2-3|TRBV19|.
CASSIEPGLPRTDTQYF
>TRBJ2-7|TRBV6-5|.
CASNAGQGYEQYF
>TRBJ1-3|TRBV5-4|.
CASSTGQGLSGNTIYF
>TRBJ1-1|TRBV6-5|once
CASSPLLNTEAFF
>TRBJ2-1|TRBV3-1/TRBV3-2|.
CASSQDPGLLNEQFF
>TRBJ2-7|TRBV7-9|.
CASSLRAPSREQYF
>TRBJ1-6|TRBV7-2|.
CASSLRQANNSPLHF
>TRBJ2-2|TRBV9|.
CASSVGGTSPGELFF
>TRBJ1-1|TRBV4-2|.
CASSLEWRGNTEAFF
>TRBJ1-4|TRBV4-2|.
CASSRQGESNEKLFF
>TRBJ2-5|TRBV29-1|.
CSVALAGARETQYF
>TRBJ1-2|TRBV5-1|.
CASSLADTGTYGYTF
>TRBJ1-2|TRBV6-5|few
CASSSEYYGYTF
>TRBJ2-7|TRBV18|.
CASSPASGVREQYF
>TRBJ1-2|TRBV19|.
CASSDGSYGYTF
>TRBJ2-7|TRBV30|.
CAWSRSGTSYEQYF
>TRBJ1-1|TRBV2|.
CASSEDGQGNTEAFF
>TRBJ1-4|TRBV23-1|.
CASSQPGQERGEKLFF
>TRBJ2-7|TRBV6-5|once
CASSPGVEYEQYF
>TRBJ1-2|TRBV19|.
CASRNPGRPANYGYTF
>TRBJ1-5|TRBV19|.
CASIGQGAPNQPQHF
>TRBJ2-7|TRBV5-1|.
CASSPPQRTYEQYF
>TRBJ2-2|TRBV3-1/TRBV3-2|.
CASSRIQGIAGELFF
>TRBJ1-2|TRBV3-1/TRBV3-2|.
CASSGGGSYGYTF
>TRBJ2-1|TRBV7-9|.
CASSLGTGENNEQFF
>TRBJ2-7|TRBV9|few
CASSVEGYEQYF
>TRBJ1-2|TRBV7-3|.
CASSPQGGGIGYTF
>TRBJ1-1|TRBV18|few
CASSPPNRNTEAFF
>TRBJ2-3|TRBV11-2|.
CASTPRGGLTTDTQYF
>TRBJ2-3|TRBV11-2|.
CASSLGGLAVTDTQYF
>TRBJ1-5|TRBV19|.
CASSIEVSNQPQHF